This TCR beta chain comes out of a study of early T cells in non-severe SARS-CoV-2 infection. For the study at large: Bulk RNA taken from unsorted whole blood was sequenced, leaving chains unpaired.

MiXCR, applied by TCRdb to the 5' RACE reads, yields one record per CDR3 protein. Of more than 85,000 distinct CDR3 sequences listed, around an eighth are singletons. Study-wide results and limits: Missing private and CD4 specificities, VDJdb matching favored anti-spike CD8 responses.

As concerns this clonotype: Its specificity is unknown.

Sequences were derived from whole blood, sampled at baseline. This sequence was found in an adult who was a healthcare worker with PCR-confirmed SARS-CoV-2 infection or an uninfected control (not recorded which).

The CDR3 protein is CASSLLAGEDEQFF. CDR3 in DNA: TGTGCCAGCAGCTTGCTAGCGGGAGAGGATGAGCAGTTCTTC. The chain uses TRBV5-6 and TRBJ2-1, with 10 bases that match TRBD2. The CDR3 runs to 14 residues. V shed 1 base, J shed 8 bases, and the junction held 3 bases outside the gene matches. Germline V gene sequence: CDR1 SGHDT, CDR2 YYEEEE.